One TCR beta chain is described in this entry. Antigen: not known. The data derive from a study of radiation and T cells in renal cell carcinoma. Study-wide findings and caveats: Top tumor clonotypes rose in blood 2 weeks post-radiation, then contracted. No pretreatment tumor biopsies were available for baseline clonotypes.

As for time point: blood 4 weeks post-SBRT, at nephrectomy. Indicated treatment: 15 Gy SBRT to primary tumor, nephrectomy 4 weeks later. Nephrectomy followed 15 Gy stereotactic body radiation by 4 weeks. This table comes from immunoSEQ multiplex PCR, and its TCRdb copy is limited to in-frame clones, with some not included. The sample includes around 64,000 clones, more than 60% seen only once; the top ten take less than 8%. The sample in question was blood, obtained from a patient whose treatment included radiotherapy and nephrectomy. The receptor was isolated from a man between 60 and 75 years old with renal cell carcinoma.

The CDR3 reads CASSPQGQAYEQYF. CDR3 bases: TGTGCCAGCTCACCGCAGGGACAAGCCTACGAGCAGTACTTC. The chain employs TRBV18 and TRBJ2-7, with D possibly TRBD1 on 6 matching bases. V gave up 3 bases and J gave up 2 bases, with 11 bases separating them. The CDR3 spans 14 residues. Germline lookup yields CDR1 KGHSH and CDR2 LQKENI.